A selection of T cell receptor beta chains follows, all from one sample in a study of vaccination and CD4 T cells after COVID-19. TCRdb re-derived calls from the PCR reads in MiXCR, one entry per CDR3 protein. Found here are approximately 11,000 distinct CDR3 sequences, 40% of them singletons; the top ten hold about 22%. No antigens are known for them. Sequencing was carried out using CD4+ T cells from blood, cultured in vitro. These TCRs come from a human donor in good health. CDR3s leave out the opening cysteine and the closing phenylalanine or tryptophan. Each record gives: CDR3 length, J gene, V gene, CDR3 protein.

len: 16
j_gene: TRBJ2-1
v_gene: TRBV20-1
CDR3aa: SARGRGARPATEGEQF

len: 11
j_gene: TRBJ1-6
v_gene: TRBV15
CDR3aa: ATSRGTDSPLH

len: 13
j_gene: TRBJ1-3
v_gene: TRBV7-9
CDR3aa: ASSPTGRSGNTIY

len: 15
j_gene: TRBJ2-2
v_gene: TRBV20-1
CDR3aa: SARATNDRVGTGELF

len: 13
j_gene: TRBJ1-3
v_gene: TRBV6-5
CDR3aa: ASSYSKITGNTIY

len: 12
j_gene: TRBJ2-1
v_gene: TRBV3-1
CDR3aa: ASSQSGAGNEQF

len: 11
j_gene: TRBJ2-7
v_gene: TRBV20-1
CDR3aa: SAIGTGHYEQY

len: 12
j_gene: TRBJ2-5
v_gene: TRBV11-2
CDR3aa: ASNPMGGPETQY

len: 12
j_gene: TRBJ2-3
v_gene: TRBV27
CDR3aa: ASSFDLRTDTQY

len: 11
j_gene: TRBJ2-7
v_gene: TRBV2
CDR3aa: ASRMSGGYEQY

len: 12
j_gene: TRBJ2-5
v_gene: TRBV11-2
CDR3aa: ASSPGQAQETQY

len: 10
j_gene: TRBJ1-6
v_gene: TRBV29-1
CDR3aa: SGGDRDSPLH

len: 13
j_gene: TRBJ1-2
v_gene: TRBV6-2/TRBV6-3
CDR3aa: ASSYLSGSTYGYT

len: 13
j_gene: TRBJ1-5
v_gene: TRBV6-2/TRBV6-3
CDR3aa: ASSRQGNGNQPQH

len: 11
j_gene: TRBJ1-5
v_gene: TRBV7-2
CDR3aa: ASSLVGGKAQH

len: 12
j_gene: TRBJ1-5
v_gene: TRBV28
CDR3aa: ASSRQGSVQPQH